The clone carrying this TCR beta chain was seen a handful of times. Its antigen is not identified. The CDR3 runs to 15 residues. Germline CDR1 and CDR2: MDHEN and SYDVKM. The V and J ends lost 5 bases and 8 bases respectively, with 18 bases between them. This sample is drawn from a study of T cell responses to AZD1222 COVID-19 vaccine. Study results and limitations: Females outnumbered males among donors, who were mostly white British; clonal diversity was possibly underestimated.

Profiled with immunoSEQ multiplex PCR; TCRdb holds only in-frame clones, not every one. The profile shows 140,000 or so clones, around 83% of them singletons. The material sequenced was peripheral blood, taken 28 days after the second AZD1222 dose. The chain combines TRBV28 with TRBJ1-4; a weak D match, TRBD1 (6 bases). The TCR comes from an adult who received the AZD1222 COVID-19 vaccine. CDR3 nucleotide sequence: TGTGCCAGCAGTAGGGGGGGGGCTTTTGACGAAAAACTGTTTTTT. It specifies CASSRGGAFDEKLFF.